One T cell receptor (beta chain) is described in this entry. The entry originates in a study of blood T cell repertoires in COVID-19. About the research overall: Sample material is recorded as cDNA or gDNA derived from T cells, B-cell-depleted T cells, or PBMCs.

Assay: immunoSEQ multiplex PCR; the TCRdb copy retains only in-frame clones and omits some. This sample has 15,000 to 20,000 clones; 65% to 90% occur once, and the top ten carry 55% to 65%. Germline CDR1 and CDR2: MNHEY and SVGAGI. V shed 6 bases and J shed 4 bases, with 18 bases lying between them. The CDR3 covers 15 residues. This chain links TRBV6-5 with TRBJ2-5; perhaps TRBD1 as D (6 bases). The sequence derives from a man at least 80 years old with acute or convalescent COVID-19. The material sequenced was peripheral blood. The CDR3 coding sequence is TGTGCCAGCAGGGATTACAGGGCCGGCAGAGAGACCCAGTACTTC. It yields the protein CASRDYRAGRETQYF.